This T cell receptor (beta chain) derives from a study of blood T cell repertoires in COVID-19. Whole-study context: Sites across the United States, Italy and Spain contributed samples from acute and convalescent COVID-19.

The participants were between about 18 and 90 years old and came from about two dozen US areas. Cohort 3 recovered donors had two negative PCRs, clearance, or symptom resolution. Germline V lookup: CDR1 MNHEY, CDR2 SMNVEV (reference sequence). The CDR3 sequence is 13 residues long. Trimming stripped 6 bases from V and 3 bases from J, with 11 bases between. Assay used: immunoSEQ multiplex PCR; TCRdb lists only in-frame clones, some missing. In the table there are hundreds of thousands of clones, more than 85% of which are singletons. This receptor was obtained from a woman in her twenties or thirties who had recovered from COVID-19. Sequenced: PBMCs or T cells enriched from blood (not recorded which). The chain is built from TRBV27 and TRBJ1-1; weak D call: TRBD1 (5 bases). The CDR3 region has the DNA TGTGCCAGCAGGTCTCAGGGATACACTGAAGCTTTCTTT. This gives the protein CASRSQGYTEAFF.